This T cell receptor (beta chain) was recorded in a study of T cells in Graves' hyperthyroidism and ophthalmopathy. Study-level findings and limits: The blood repertoire included most of the expanded thyroid clonotypes above 0.001. Ophthalmopathy could be told apart from stable hyperthyroidism with a 13 V-J model.

Germline V gene sequence: CDR1 SEHNR, CDR2 FQNEAQ (reference sequence). CDR3 length: 18 amino acids. Trimming took 5 bases from V and 7 from J, leaving 27 bases between them. Amplification targeted TCR beta CDR3 regions from RNA transcripts. An initial round of RT-PCR targeting the TCR CDR3 relied on the HTBI primer set. TCRdb re-derived calls from the multiplex PCR reads in MiXCR, one entry per CDR3 protein. The profile shows around 33,000 distinct CDR3 sequences, around 48% of them singletons. Diagnosis rested on symptoms, serum thyroxine and TRAb, thyroid ultrasound, and orbital computed tomography. Fresh peripheral blood, roughly 9.6 ml, was the source of the PBMCs. With respect to this clonotype: Its target is unknown.

Sequenced: blood. This receptor was obtained from a woman between 45 and 60 years old with Graves' hyperthyroidism that later progressed to Graves' ophthalmopathy. The rearrangement uses TRBV7-9 and TRBJ1-5; no definite D call. The CDR3 sequence is CASSPSSGRALGEQPQHF. CDR3 DNA: TGTGCCAGCAGCCCAAGTAGCGGGAGGGCCTTGGGCGAGCAGCCCCAGCATTTT.